Given below is one T cell receptor beta chain in context. Its antigen specificity is not known. The record has no base qualities; no much larger clone is one base away. The V end loses 0 bases and the J end loses 4 bases, and a stretch of 7 bases separates them. Reading from cysteine to phenylalanine, the CDR3 counts 14 amino acids. The entry retains the CDR3 DNA only, 42 bases that are in frame from base 1. Reading the germline V gene gives CDR1 SGHVS and CDR2 FNYEAQ. This sample was included in a study of blood T cell repertoires in COVID-19 (dated by TCRdb to between 2020 and 2021). In the study overall: Collaborator samples came from the United States, Italy and Spain and covered acute and convalescent phases of COVID-19. The repertoires were released in a freely available public database meant as a resource for research on the immune response to SARS-CoV-2. The prospective study material was composed of cDNA or gDNA derived from T cells, B-cell-depleted T cells, or PBMCs. Samples were obtained from the ongoing ImmuneRACE study (first 160 participants) and from 1,254 subjects provided by 6 global collaborators. Subjects who had been exposed to COVID-19, were actively infected with it, or had recovered from it provided the deeply sampled blood TCRbeta repertoires that made up the dataset. A de-identified subject ID, COVID-19 status, age in years and sex were almost always included in the sample metadata. Where available, HLA class I and class II types were taken from metadata supplied by the sample provider and were not determined by assay-based typing.

The immunoSEQ Assay, a bias-controlled multiplex PCR, was used to amplify TCRbeta CDR3 regions from genomic DNA. On the authors' methods: The number of nucleated cells in each sample was estimated from the amplification of reference gene primers within the assay. To quantify the absolute abundance of each unique TCRbeta CDR3 rearrangement, sequence reads were collapsed and filtered. For each sample, productive Simpson clonality was calculated as the square root of Simpson's diversity index across productive rearrangements. TCRdb re-hosts the immuneACCESS table, in-frame sequences only. Its copies lack some clones; in the studies checked, an unresolved V gene accounts for under half of them, and the cause for the rest is not known. V and J calls and clone size are as listed in that table; D and trimming were resolved from the DNA. Within this sample are about 210,000 clones, with approximately 91% of them counted one time only. Of the sample, about 5% falls within the top ten clones.

The collaborating institutions used their own protocols to collect whole blood in K2EDTA tubes. For TCRbeta analysis, collaborators shipped samples as frozen whole blood, isolated PBMCs, or DNA extracted from either of those sample types. What the study reported, not specific to this receptor: The quantity of clinical and demographic metadata differed by source and by participant and was supplied without curation.

Sequences were obtained from peripheral blood. Recombination linked TRBV7-6 to TRBJ1-3; the D gene is perhaps TRBD1, on 5 matching bases. This TCR was sampled from a middle-aged woman with acute or convalescent COVID-19. The CDR3 sequence is CASSLANRGNTIYF. The nucleotide sequence is given as TGTGCCAGCAGCTTAGCCAACAGGGGAAACACCATATATTTT.